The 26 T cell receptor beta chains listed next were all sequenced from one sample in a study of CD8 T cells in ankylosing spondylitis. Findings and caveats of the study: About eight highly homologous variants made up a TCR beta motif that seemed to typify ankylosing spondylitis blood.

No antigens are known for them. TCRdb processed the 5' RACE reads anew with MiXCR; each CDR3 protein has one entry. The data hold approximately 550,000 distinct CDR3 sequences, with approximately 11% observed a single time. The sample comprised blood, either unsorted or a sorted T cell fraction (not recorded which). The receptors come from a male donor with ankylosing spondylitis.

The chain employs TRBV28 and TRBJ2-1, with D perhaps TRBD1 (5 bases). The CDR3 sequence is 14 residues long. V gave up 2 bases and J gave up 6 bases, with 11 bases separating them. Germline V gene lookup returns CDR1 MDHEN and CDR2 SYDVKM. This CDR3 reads CASSLPTVPNEQFF. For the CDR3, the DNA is TGTGCCAGCAGTTTACCGACAGTACCCAATGAGCAGTTCTTC. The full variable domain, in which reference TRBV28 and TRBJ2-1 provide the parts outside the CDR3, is DVKVTQSSRYLVKRTGEKVFLECVQDMDHENMFWYRQDPGLGLRLIYFSYDVKMKEKGDIPEGYSVSREKKERFSLILESASTNQTSMYLCASSLPTVPNEQFFGPGTRLTVL.

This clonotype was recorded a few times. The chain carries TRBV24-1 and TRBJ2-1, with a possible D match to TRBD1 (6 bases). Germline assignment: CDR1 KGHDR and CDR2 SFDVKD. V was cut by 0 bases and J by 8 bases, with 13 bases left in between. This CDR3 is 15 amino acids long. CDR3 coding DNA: TGTGCCACCAGTGATTTGTGGGACACCCGGCATGAGCAGTTCTTC. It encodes CATSDLWDTRHEQFF.

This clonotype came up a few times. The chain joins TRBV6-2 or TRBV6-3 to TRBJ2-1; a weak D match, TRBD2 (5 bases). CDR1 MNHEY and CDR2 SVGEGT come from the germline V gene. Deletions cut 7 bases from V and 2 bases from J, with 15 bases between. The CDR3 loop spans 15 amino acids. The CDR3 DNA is TGTGCCAGCACCCCGGACGGGATAGCCTACAATGAGCAGTTCTTC. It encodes CASTPDGIAYNEQFF.

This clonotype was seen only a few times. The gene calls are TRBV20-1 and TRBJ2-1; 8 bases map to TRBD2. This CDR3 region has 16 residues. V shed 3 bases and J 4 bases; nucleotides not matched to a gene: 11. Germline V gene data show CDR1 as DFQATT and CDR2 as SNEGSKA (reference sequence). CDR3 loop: CSASPATSGKYNEQFF. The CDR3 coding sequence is TGCAGTGCTAGTCCCGCAACTAGCGGAAAATACAATGAGCAGTTCTTC.

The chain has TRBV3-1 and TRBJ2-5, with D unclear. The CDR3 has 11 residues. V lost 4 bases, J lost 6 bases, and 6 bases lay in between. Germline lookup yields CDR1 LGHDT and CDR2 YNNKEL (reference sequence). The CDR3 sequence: CASSRAQTQYF. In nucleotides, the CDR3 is TGTGCCAGCAGCCGAGCGCAGACCCAGTACTTC.

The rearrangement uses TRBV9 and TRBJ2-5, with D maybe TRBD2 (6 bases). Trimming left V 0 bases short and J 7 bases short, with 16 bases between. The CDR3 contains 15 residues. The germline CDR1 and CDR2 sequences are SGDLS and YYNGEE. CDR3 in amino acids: CASSVDRGTSGTQYF. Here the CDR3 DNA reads TGTGCCAGCAGCGTAGACCGGGGGACCTCAGGGACCCAGTACTTC.

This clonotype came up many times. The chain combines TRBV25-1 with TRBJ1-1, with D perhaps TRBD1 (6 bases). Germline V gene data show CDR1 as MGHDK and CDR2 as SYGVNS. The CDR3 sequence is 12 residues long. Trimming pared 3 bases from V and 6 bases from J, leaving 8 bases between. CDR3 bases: TGTGCCAGCAGTGATCGGACAGCTGAAGCTTTCTTT. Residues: CASSDRTAEAFF.

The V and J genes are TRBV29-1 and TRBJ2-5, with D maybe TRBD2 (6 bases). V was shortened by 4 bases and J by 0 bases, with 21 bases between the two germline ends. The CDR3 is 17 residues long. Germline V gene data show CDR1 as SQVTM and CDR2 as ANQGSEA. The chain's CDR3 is CSVVLIGTVGYQETQYF. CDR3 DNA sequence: TGCAGCGTTGTCTTGATCGGGACTGTTGGATACCAAGAGACCCAGTACTTC.

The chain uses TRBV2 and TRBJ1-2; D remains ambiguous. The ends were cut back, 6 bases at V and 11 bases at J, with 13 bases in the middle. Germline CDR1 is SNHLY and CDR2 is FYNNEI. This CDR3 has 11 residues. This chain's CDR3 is CASRVIGWYTF. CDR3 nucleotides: TGTGCCAGCAGGGTCATAGGGTGGTACACCTTC.

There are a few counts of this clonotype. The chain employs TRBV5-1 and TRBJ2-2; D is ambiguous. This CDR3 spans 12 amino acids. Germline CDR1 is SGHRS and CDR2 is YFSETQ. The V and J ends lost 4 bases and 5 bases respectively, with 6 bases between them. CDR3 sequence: CASSPWTGELFF. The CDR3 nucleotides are TGCGCCAGCAGCCCGTGGACCGGGGAGCTGTTTTTT.

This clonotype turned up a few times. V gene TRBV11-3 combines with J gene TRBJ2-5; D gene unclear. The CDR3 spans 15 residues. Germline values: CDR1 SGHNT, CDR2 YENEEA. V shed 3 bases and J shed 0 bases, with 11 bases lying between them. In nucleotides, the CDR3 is TGTGCCAGCAGCTTGAGGACGGCGTACCAAGAGACCCAGTACTTC. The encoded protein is CASSLRTAYQETQYF.

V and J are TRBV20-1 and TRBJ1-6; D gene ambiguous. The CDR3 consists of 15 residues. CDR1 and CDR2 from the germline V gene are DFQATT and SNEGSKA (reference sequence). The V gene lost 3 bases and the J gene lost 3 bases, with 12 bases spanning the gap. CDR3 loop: CSASSPAVYNSPLHF. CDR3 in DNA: TGCAGTGCTAGCTCTCCCGCAGTCTATAATTCACCCCTCCACTTT.

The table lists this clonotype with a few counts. The DNA of the CDR3 is TGTGCCAGCAGTGGCCCGGGCAGGGGATCGACTGAAGCTTTCTTT. Translation gives CASSGPGRGSTEAFF. V gene TRBV12-3 or TRBV12-4 combines with J gene TRBJ1-1, with a tentative D call TRBD1 (6 bases). V was cut by 5 bases and J by 5 bases, with 18 bases left in between. CDR3 length: 15 residues.

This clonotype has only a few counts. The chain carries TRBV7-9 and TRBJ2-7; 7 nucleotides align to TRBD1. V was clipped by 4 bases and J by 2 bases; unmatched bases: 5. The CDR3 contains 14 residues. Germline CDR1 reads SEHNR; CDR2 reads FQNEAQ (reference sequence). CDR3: CASSSGTATYEQYF. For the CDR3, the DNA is TGTGCCAGCAGCTCCGGGACAGCAACCTACGAGCAGTACTTC.

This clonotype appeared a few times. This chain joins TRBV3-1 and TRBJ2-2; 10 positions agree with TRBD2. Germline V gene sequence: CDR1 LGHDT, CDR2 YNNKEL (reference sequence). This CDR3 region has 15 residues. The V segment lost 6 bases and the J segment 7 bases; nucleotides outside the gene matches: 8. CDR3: CASRSLAGVGGELFF. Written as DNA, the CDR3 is TGTGCCAGCAGGAGCCTAGCGGGAGTTGGCGGGGAGCTGTTTTTT.

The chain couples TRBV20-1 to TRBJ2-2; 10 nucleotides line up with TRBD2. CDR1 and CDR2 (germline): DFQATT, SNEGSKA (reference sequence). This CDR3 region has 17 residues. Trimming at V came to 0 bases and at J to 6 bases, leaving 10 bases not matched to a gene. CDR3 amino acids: CSAREKAGGPWAGELFF. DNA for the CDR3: TGCAGTGCTAGAGAAAAAGCGGGAGGGCCCTGGGCCGGGGAGCTGTTTTTT.

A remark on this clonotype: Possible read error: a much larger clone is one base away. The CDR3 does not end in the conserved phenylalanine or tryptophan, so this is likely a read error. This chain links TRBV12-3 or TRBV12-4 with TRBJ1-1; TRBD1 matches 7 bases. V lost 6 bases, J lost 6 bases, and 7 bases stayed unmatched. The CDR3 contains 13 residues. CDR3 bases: TGTGCCAGCAGGGGACAGAGTCTCCCTGAAGCTTTCTCT. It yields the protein CASRGQSLPEAFS.

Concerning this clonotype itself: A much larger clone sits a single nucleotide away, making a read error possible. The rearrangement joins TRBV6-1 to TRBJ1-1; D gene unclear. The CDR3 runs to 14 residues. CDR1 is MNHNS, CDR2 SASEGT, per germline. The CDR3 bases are TGTACCAGCAGTGAAAACGGCAAGAGGGCTGAAGCTTTCTTT. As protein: CTSSENGKRAEAFF.

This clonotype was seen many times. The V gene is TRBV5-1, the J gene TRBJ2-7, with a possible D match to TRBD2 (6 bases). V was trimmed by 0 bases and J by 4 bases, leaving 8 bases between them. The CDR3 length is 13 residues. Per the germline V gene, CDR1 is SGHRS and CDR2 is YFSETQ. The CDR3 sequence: CASSLVGGYEQYV. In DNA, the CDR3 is TGCGCCAGCAGCTTGGTGGGAGGATACGAGCAGTACGTC.

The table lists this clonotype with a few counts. CDR3 in DNA: TGTGCCACCAGTGATTTACGGCTGAGAGGGGGGGGCACAGATACGCAGTATTTT. As protein: CATSDLRLRGGGTDTQYF. The chain is built from TRBV24-1 and TRBJ2-3, with D possibly being TRBD2 (7 bases). The CDR3 length is 18 residues. From germline, CDR1 is KGHDR and CDR2 SFDVKD. The germline V and J ends were trimmed by 1 base and 1 base, with 17 bases remaining between them.

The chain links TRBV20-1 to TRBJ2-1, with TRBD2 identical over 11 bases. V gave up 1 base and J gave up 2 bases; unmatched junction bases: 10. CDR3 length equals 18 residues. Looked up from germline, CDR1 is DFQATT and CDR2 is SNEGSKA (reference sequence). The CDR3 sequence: CSARAPGTSGTPYNEQFF. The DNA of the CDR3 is TGCAGTGCTAGAGCCCCAGGGACTAGCGGAACACCCTACAATGAGCAGTTCTTC.

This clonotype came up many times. This chain's CDR3 is CASSLDGGSGTGELFF. In DNA, the CDR3 is TGCGCCAGCAGCTTGGATGGCGGGAGTGGCACCGGGGAGCTGTTTTTT. The chain has TRBV5-1 and TRBJ2-2; 7 bases map to TRBD2. The germline CDR1 and CDR2 sequences are SGHRS and YFSETQ. The trim removed 0 bases at V and 4 bases at J, leaving 6 bases unmatched. The length of the CDR3 is 16 residues.

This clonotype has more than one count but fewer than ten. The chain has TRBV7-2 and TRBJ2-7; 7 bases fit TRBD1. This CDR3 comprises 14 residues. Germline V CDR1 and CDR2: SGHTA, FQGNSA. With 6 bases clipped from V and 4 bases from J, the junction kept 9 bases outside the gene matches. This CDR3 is CASSSRQGGYEQYV. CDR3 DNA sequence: TGTGCCAGCAGTTCGAGACAGGGTGGGTACGAGCAGTACGTC.

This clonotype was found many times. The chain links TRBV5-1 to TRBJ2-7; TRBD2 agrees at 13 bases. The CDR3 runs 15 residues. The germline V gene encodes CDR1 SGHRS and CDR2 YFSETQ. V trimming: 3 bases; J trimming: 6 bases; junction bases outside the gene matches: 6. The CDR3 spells CASSYGTSGKGEQYV. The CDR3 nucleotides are TGCGCCAGCAGCTATGGGACTAGCGGGAAAGGCGAGCAGTACGTC.

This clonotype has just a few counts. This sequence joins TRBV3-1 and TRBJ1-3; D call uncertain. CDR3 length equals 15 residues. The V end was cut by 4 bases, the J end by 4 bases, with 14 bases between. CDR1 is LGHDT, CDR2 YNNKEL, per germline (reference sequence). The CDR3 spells CASSPGLRIGNTIYF. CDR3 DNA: TGTGCCAGCAGCCCTGGCCTTCGGATAGGAAACACCATATATTTT.

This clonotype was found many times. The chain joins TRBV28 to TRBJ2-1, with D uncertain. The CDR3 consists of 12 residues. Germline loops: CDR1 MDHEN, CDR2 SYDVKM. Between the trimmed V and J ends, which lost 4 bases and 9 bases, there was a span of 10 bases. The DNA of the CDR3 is TGTGCCAGCAGTTGGGGAAAGGCTGAGCAGTTCTTC. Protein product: CASSWGKAEQFF.